What follows are 16 T cell receptor beta chains derived from one specimen sequenced in a study of CD8 T cells in Susac syndrome. Roughly 0.5 to 1 ug RNA was reverse transcribed with random hexamers. TCRdb independently ran MiXCR on the immunoSEQ multiplex PCR reads; one entry per CDR3 protein. The sample has approximately 130,000 distinct CDR3 sequences, approximately 94% seen once. The sample comprised CD4+ T cells from PBMCs. Every receptor here comes from a human donor in good health.

Here the CDR3 reads CSVGAGSGSEQYF. The CDR3 nucleotides read TGCAGCGTTGGAGCTGGGTCTGGGAGCGAGCAGTACTTC. The chain is built from TRBV29-1 and TRBJ2-7; perhaps TRBD2 as D (5 bases). Trimming shortened V by 4 bases and J by 6 bases, and 16 bases separated the two germline ends. The CDR3 runs to 13 residues. Germline loops: CDR1 SQVTM, CDR2 ANQGSEA.

This sequence joins TRBV7-2 and TRBJ2-2; D remains unclear. V was cut by 2 bases and J by 3 bases, with 10 bases left in between. The length of the CDR3 is 15 residues. From germline, CDR1 is SGHTA and CDR2 FQGNSA. The chain's CDR3 is CASSLIRADTGELFF. The CDR3 nucleotides read TGTGCCAGCAGCTTAATTAGGGCCGACACCGGGGAGCTGTTTTTT. Full variable domain (outside the CDR3, taken from reference TRBV7-2 and TRBJ2-2): GAGVSQSPSNKVTEKGKDVELRCDPISGHTALYWYRQSLGQGLEFLIYFQGNSAPDKSGLPSDRFSAERTGGSVSTLTIQRTQQEDSAVYLCASSLIRADTGELFFGEGSRLTVL.

V usage is TRBV11-1 and J usage is TRBJ1-1; possibly TRBD1 for D (5 bases). V shed 4 bases and J shed 7 bases, with 19 bases lying between them. Germline CDR1 is SGHAT and CDR2 is FQDESV (reference sequence). The CDR3 spans 15 residues. CDR3 loop: CASSSDGTGGLEAFF. CDR3 nucleotides: TGTGCCAGCAGCTCAGACGGGACCGGGGGTCTTGAAGCTTTCTTT.

This sequence joins TRBV3-1 and TRBJ2-7; tentative D call: TRBD2 (6 bases). V shed 8 bases and J shed 2 bases, with 19 bases lying between them. CDR1 and CDR2 (germline): LGHDT, YNNKEL (reference sequence). This CDR3 is 15 amino acids long. The DNA of the CDR3 is TGTGCCAGCTCACTCGGGGCTAGCGAGACCTACGAGCAGTACTTC. Amino acids: CASSLGASETYEQYF.

The V call is TRBV29-1, the J call TRBJ2-5; D is possibly TRBD1 or TRBD2 (5 bases each). Germline CDR1 SQVTM, CDR2 ANQGSEA. V lost 4 bases and J 2 bases, leaving 29 bases between the germline ends. The CDR3 consists of 19 residues. The CDR3 region is CSVAPLRRGADDKQETQYF. In DNA, the CDR3 is TGCAGCGTTGCCCCCCTCCGTAGGGGAGCGGATGATAAACAAGAGACCCAGTACTTC. The full variable domain, its missing parts supplied by reference TRBV29-1 and TRBJ2-5, is SAVISQKPSRDICQRGTSLTIQCQVDSQVTMMFWYRQQPGQSLTLIATANQGSEATYESGFVIDKFPISRPNLTFSTLTVSNMSPEDSSIYLCSVAPLRRGADDKQETQYFGPGTRLLVL.

In DNA, the CDR3 is TGTGCCATCAGTGATTTGACTAGGAGCTCCTACAATGAGCAGTTCTTC. Translation gives CAISDLTRSSYNEQFF. The chain recombines TRBV10-3 with TRBJ2-1; weak D call: TRBD2 (6 bases). The CDR3 extends over 16 amino acids. Trimming shortened V by 3 bases and J by 0 bases, and 12 bases separated the two germline ends. Germline CDR1 reads ENHRY; CDR2 reads SYGVKD.

The gene calls are TRBV7-8 and TRBJ2-7, with 7 bases fitting TRBD2. Germline-derived CDR1 and CDR2 are SGHVS and FQNEAQ. V dropped 2 bases and J dropped 5; count of bases not matched to a gene: 3. The CDR3 loop spans 13 amino acids. CDR3 in DNA: TGTGCCAGCAGCTTACGGGGGGAAGACGAGCAGTACTTC. Its translation is CASSLRGEDEQYF.

This clonotype was recorded only once. The V call is TRBV3-1, the J call TRBJ2-7, with a tentative D call TRBD2 (5 bases). The V end lost 1 base, the J end lost 7 bases, and 14 bases lay between the germline ends. Germline V gene sequence: CDR1 LGHDT, CDR2 YNNKEL (reference sequence). The CDR3 has 14 residues. CDR3 nucleotides: TGTGCCAGCAGCCAAGCGATTCGAACGGGGGAGCAGTACTTC. This translates into CASSQAIRTGEQYF.

A few counts support this clonotype. J is TRBJ2-3 and V is TRBV7-2, with unresolved D. The germline CDR1 and CDR2 sequences are SGHTA and FQGNSA. The CDR3 sequence is 12 residues long. The V gene lost 3 bases and the J gene lost 3 bases, with 4 bases spanning the gap. The DNA of the CDR3 is TGTGCCAGCAGCTTGGGGACAGATACGCAGTATTTT. It codes for CASSLGTDTQYF.

The genes are TRBV4-2 and TRBJ2-2; D remains ambiguous. Germline V lookup: CDR1 LGHNA, CDR2 YNFKEQ. The CDR3 has 16 residues. The V gene lost 0 bases and the J gene lost 0 bases, with 8 bases spanning the gap. CDR3: CASSQEIGANTGELFF. In DNA, the CDR3 is TGTGCCAGCAGCCAAGAAATTGGAGCGAACACCGGGGAGCTGTTTTTT.

The V gene is TRBV29-1, the J gene TRBJ2-1; D remains unclear. Germline lookup yields CDR1 SQVTM and CDR2 ANQGSEA. There are 14 residues in the CDR3. V lost 1 base to trimming and J lost 7 bases, with 14 bases between them. Here the CDR3 reads CSVEGSGWGNEQFF. CDR3 in DNA: TGCAGCGTTGAAGGGTCTGGGTGGGGTAATGAGCAGTTCTTC.

This chain uses TRBV9 with TRBJ1-1; no definite D call. Trimming left V 4 bases short and J 2 bases short, with 9 bases between. The CDR3 length is 13 residues. CDR1 SGDLS and CDR2 YYNGEE come from the germline V gene. CDR3 region: CASSSQTNTEAFF. CDR3 bases: TGTGCCAGCAGCTCACAAACTAACACTGAAGCTTTCTTT.

The V call is TRBV7-9, the J call TRBJ2-5, with D possibly called TRBD1 or TRBD2 (5 bases each). The CDR3 sequence is 15 residues long. V lost 3 bases, J lost 5 bases, and 16 bases lay in between. CDR1 is SEHNR, CDR2 FQNEAQ, per germline (reference sequence). As DNA, the CDR3 is TGTGCCAGCAGCTTCCCGGGGCGGCACGGGGAGACCCAGTACTTC. The encoded protein is CASSFPGRHGETQYF.

The CDR3 is CASSLEVAGYNEQFF. As DNA, the CDR3 is TGCGCCAGCAGCTTGGAGGTAGCGGGCTACAATGAGCAGTTCTTC. The chain recombines TRBV5-1 with TRBJ2-1; 7 bases align to TRBD2. The CDR3 is 15 amino acids. Germline trimming cut 0 bases from V and 3 bases from J; bases unmatched to any gene: 3. CDR1 is SGHRS, CDR2 YFSETQ, per germline.

This CDR3 reads CASRPAQNTGELFF. CDR3 nucleotide sequence: TGTGCCAGCAGGCCTGCACAGAACACCGGGGAGCTGTTTTTT. V usage is TRBV7-8 and J usage is TRBJ2-2; D is uncertain. Trimming pared 6 bases from V and 1 base from J, leaving 9 bases between. Germline V lookup: CDR1 SGHVS, CDR2 FQNEAQ. The CDR3 extends over 14 amino acids.

V gene TRBV5-1 combines with J gene TRBJ2-3; 15 bases match TRBD2. The V gene end was trimmed by 4 bases and the J gene end by 7 bases; junction bases not matched to a gene: 7. Germline values: CDR1 SGHRS, CDR2 YFSETQ. The CDR3 is 16 amino acids. The CDR3: CASSAGLAGGPHTQYF. CDR3 in DNA: TGCGCCAGCAGCGCGGGACTAGCGGGAGGACCACATACGCAGTATTTT. The full variable domain, rest sourced from reference TRBV5-1 and TRBJ2-3, is KAGVTQTPRYLIKTRGQQVTLSCSPISGHRSVSWYQQTPGQGLQFLFEYFSETQRNKGNFPGRFSGRQFSNSRSEMNVSTLELGDSALYLCASSAGLAGGPHTQYFGPGTRLTVL.